The source of this T cell receptor beta chain is a study of vaccination and CD4 T cells after COVID-19. Points on this clonotype: What it binds is unknown.

This CDR3 has 15 amino acids. Trimming stripped 1 base from V and 8 bases from J, with 17 bases between. Germline values: CDR1 LNHNV, CDR2 YYDKDF (reference sequence). An Oncomine TCR Beta short-read assay was used to sequence the DNA from cultured CD4+ T cells. TCRdb reanalysed the PCR reads using MiXCR and keeps one entry per CDR3 protein. The sample consists of 15,000 or so distinct CDR3 sequences, less than 70% of them appearing once. The treatment: approximately nine-day PBMC culture with coronavirus spike peptide pools or control peptides (ViraFEST assay). The J gene is TRBJ1-2, the V gene TRBV15; D remains ambiguous. The source of this sequence is a human donor who had recovered from COVID-19. Sample: CD4+ T cells from blood, cultured in vitro. The CDR3 region is CATSRVRTGNRGYTF. The CDR3 bases are TGTGCCACCAGCAGAGTTCGGACGGGAAACAGAGGCTACACCTTC.